One and the same sample provided the 4 T cell receptor beta chains below, sequenced in a study of identical twins. TCRdb reanalysed the 5' RACE reads using MiXCR and keeps one entry per CDR3 protein. The data contain some 500,000 distinct CDR3 sequences, roughly a fifth of them singletons. The same data also went into a second study, on T cells expressing NK-cell markers.

The sequenced sample consisted of CD4+ T cells sorted from blood. The receptor source for this set is a woman under 30 in good health.

In this sample, this clonotype turned up a few times. The rearrangement uses TRBV5-1 and TRBJ2-7, with 10 positions matching TRBD2. The germline CDR1 and CDR2 sequences are SGHRS and YFSETQ. With V trimmed by 3 bases and J by 5 bases, 8 bases remained unmatched. The CDR3 is made up of 15 amino acids. The CDR3 protein is CASSSLAGGSHEQYF. The CDR3 DNA is TGCGCCAGCAGCTCGTTAGCGGGGGGTAGCCACGAGCAGTACTTC.

This clonotype showed up just a few times. The genes are TRBV4-2 and TRBJ2-1; 7 bases fit TRBD1. CDR3 length: 14 amino acids. V shed 0 bases, J shed 10 bases, and the junction held 6 bases outside the gene matches. The germline V gene encodes CDR1 LGHNA and CDR2 YNFKEQ. As DNA, the CDR3 is TGTGCCAGCAGCCAAGATGGTAGGGGACAGGAGCAGTTCTTC. Translation gives CASSQDGRGQEQFF.

This chain connects TRBV11-3 to TRBJ2-7; no clear D. The CDR3 extends over 15 amino acids. Trimming left V 1 base short and J 2 bases short, with 12 bases between. Germline loops: CDR1 SGHNT, CDR2 YENEEA. The CDR3 reads CASSLAGSKTYEQYF. The DNA for the CDR3 is TGTGCCAGCAGCTTAGCTGGGTCAAAAACCTACGAGCAGTACTTC. The entire variable domain, with the rest obtained from reference TRBV11-3 and TRBJ2-7, is as follows: EAGVVQSPRYKIIEKKQPVAFWCNPISGHNTLYWYLQNLGQGPELLIRYENEEAVDDSQLPKDRFSAERLKGVDSTLKIQPAELGDSAVYLCASSLAGSKTYEQYFGPGTRLTVT.

This rearrangement joins TRBV6-5 to TRBJ1-6; tentatively, D is TRBD1 (6 bases). This CDR3 is built from 15 residues. Germline V lookup: CDR1 MNHEY, CDR2 SVGAGI. V lost 3 bases and J 5 bases, leaving 11 bases between the germline ends. The CDR3 DNA follows: TGTGCCAGCAGTTATAGACAGGAGAATAATTCACCCCTCCACTTT. It is translated as CASSYRQENNSPLHF.